The entry below describes one T cell receptor beta chain. Methods used by the authors: How many nucleated cells were present was estimated from reference gene primer amplification. Method: immunoSEQ multiplex PCR; TCRdb's copy keeps in-frame clones and lacks some. The V and J calls and clone size are taken from that table; D and trimming were inferred from the DNA. The sample lists 130,000 to 150,000 clones, 88% occurring once. The data were obtained in a study of blood T cell repertoires in COVID-19. Overall study context: Researchers got acute and convalescent COVID-19 samples from the United States, Italy and Spain. PBMCs, B-cell-depleted T cells, or T cells provided the cDNA or gDNA that made up the material.

With 4 bases clipped from V and 3 bases from J, the junction kept 10 bases outside the gene matches. Germline V CDR1 and CDR2: SGDLS, YYNGEE. The CDR3 consists of 15 residues. The clonotype was recovered from a man in his fifties with active or convalescent COVID-19. The rearrangement uses TRBV9 and TRBJ2-7; 7 bases line up with TRBD2. The specimen was peripheral blood. The CDR3 bases are TGTGCCAGCAGCCCCGGGACTACGAGGGGCTACGAGCAGTACTTC. It yields the protein CASSPGTTRGYEQYF.